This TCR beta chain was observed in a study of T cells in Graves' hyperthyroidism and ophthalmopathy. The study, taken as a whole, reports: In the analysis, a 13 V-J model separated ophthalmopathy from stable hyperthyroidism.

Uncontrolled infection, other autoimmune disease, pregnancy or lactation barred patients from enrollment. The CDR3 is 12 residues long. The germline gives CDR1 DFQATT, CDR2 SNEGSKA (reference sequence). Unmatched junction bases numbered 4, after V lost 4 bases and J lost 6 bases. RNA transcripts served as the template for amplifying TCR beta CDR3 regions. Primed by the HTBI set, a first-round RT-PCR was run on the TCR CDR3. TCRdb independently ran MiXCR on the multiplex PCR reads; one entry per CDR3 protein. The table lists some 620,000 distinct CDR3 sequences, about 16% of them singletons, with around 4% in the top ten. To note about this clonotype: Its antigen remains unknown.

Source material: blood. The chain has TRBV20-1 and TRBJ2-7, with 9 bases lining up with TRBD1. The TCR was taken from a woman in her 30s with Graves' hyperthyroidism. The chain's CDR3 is CSAMDRGREQYF. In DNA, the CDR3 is TGCAGTGCTATGGACAGGGGTCGCGAGCAGTACTTC.